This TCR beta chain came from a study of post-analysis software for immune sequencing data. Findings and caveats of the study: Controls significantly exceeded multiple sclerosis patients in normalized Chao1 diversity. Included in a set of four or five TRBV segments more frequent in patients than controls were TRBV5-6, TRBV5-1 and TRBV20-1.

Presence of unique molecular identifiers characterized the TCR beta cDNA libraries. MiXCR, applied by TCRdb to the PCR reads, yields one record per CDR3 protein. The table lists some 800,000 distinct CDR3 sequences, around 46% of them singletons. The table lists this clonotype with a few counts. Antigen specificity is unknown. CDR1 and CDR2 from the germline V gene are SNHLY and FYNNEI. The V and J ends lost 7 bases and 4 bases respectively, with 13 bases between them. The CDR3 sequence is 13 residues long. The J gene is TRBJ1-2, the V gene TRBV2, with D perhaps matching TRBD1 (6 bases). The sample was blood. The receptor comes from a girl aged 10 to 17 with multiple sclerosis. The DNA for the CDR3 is TGTGCCAGCAAGGTGACGGGGGCCTATGGCTACACCTTC. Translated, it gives CASKVTGAYGYTF.